The 20 T cell receptor beta chains below all came from one sample that was sequenced in a study of metastatic and nonmetastatic thyroid tumors. No patient had received any treatment before thyroid surgery. TCRdb re-analyzed the PCR reads using MiXCR. The sample includes some 27,000 clones, less than 4% of them seen just once. Material: blood. The receptors were gathered from a male donor with papillary thyroid cancer or a benign thyroid nodule (not recorded which). Some clones in this sample may be carry-over from other donors' samples.

This chain joins TRBV7-9 and TRBJ1-2; 7 nucleotides agree with TRBD1. V lost 7 bases and J lost 5; bases outside the gene matches: 13. Germline V CDR1 and CDR2: SEHNR, FQNEAQ (reference sequence). There are 15 residues in the CDR3. The CDR3 region has the DNA TGTGCCAGCACAGGTGACCAGGGGGGGGGGTATGGCTACACCTTC. As protein: CASTGDQGGGYGYTF.

The sample holds many counts of this clone. The rearrangement uses TRBV7-9 and TRBJ1-1; 7 nucleotides agree with TRBD1. This CDR3 is built from 13 residues. CDR1 and CDR2 from the germline V gene are SEHNR and FQNEAQ (reference sequence). J was trimmed by 5 bases and V by 5 bases; bases with no gene match: 5. For the CDR3, the DNA is TGTGCCAGCAGCCCGAGGGGGCGGACTGAAGCTTTCTTT. It is translated as CASSPRGRTEAFF.

This clone was recorded many times. The chain recombines TRBV5-6 with TRBJ1-3; D not resolved. CDR1 and CDR2 (germline): SGHDT, YYEEEE. The CDR3 is 14 residues long. Between the trimmed V and J ends, which lost 3 bases and 0 bases, there was a span of 7 bases. This CDR3 is CASSWGSSGNTIYF. CDR3 bases: TGTGCCAGCAGCTGGGGAAGCTCTGGAAACACCATATATTTT.

This clone was found many times. The J gene is TRBJ2-5, the V gene TRBV7-9; tentatively, D is TRBD2 (5 bases). CDR3 length: 14 residues. The germline CDR1 and CDR2 sequences are SEHNR and FQNEAQ (reference sequence). Trimming pared 4 bases from V and 5 bases from J, leaving 14 bases between. CDR3 DNA: TGTGCCAGCAGCTCAGAGGGCCAGTGGGAGACCCAGTACTTC. Its protein product is CASSSEGQWETQYF.

This clone is categorized as medium-sized (0.01 to 0.1%). This CDR3 reads CATAGQYNSPLHF. CDR3 bases: TGTGCCACCGCGGGACAGTATAATTCACCCCTCCACTTT. The rearrangement links TRBV24-1 to TRBJ1-6; 7 bases are shared with TRBD1. Germline V gene sequence: CDR1 KGHDR, CDR2 SFDVKD. The CDR3 is 13 amino acids. Trimming took 9 bases from V and 4 from J; bases not matched to a gene: 2.

This clone is deemed medium-sized. The V and J genes are TRBV20-1 and TRBJ2-7, with a weak D call TRBD1 (5 bases). Trimming removed 5 bases at V and 2 bases at J, with 16 bases between. Germline CDR1 DFQATT, CDR2 SNEGSKA (reference sequence). The length of the CDR3 is 14 residues. In nucleotides, the CDR3 is TGCAGTGCTCGAGTAGGGGAAGGAACCTACGAGCAGTACTTC. Protein: CSARVGEGTYEQYF.

In its sample, this clone was seen a few times. The chain carries TRBV20-1 and TRBJ1-2, with D perhaps matching TRBD1 (5 bases). The CDR3 runs to 15 residues. Trimming removed 0 bases from V and 4 bases from J, with 15 bases in between. CDR1 and CDR2 from the germline V gene are DFQATT and SNEGSKA (reference sequence). This CDR3 is CSARESGREAYGYTF. The CDR3, as DNA: TGCAGTGCTAGAGAAAGTGGCAGGGAGGCCTATGGCTACACCTTC.

This clone is medium-sized within its sample. The rearrangement uses TRBV24-1 and TRBJ1-5; D gene uncertain. V was cut by 9 bases and J by 2 bases, with 16 bases left in between. The CDR3 length is 15 residues. CDR1 and CDR2 from the germline V gene are KGHDR and SFDVKD. The CDR3 protein is CATGEGERGNQPQHF. The CDR3 bases are TGTGCCACCGGGGAGGGAGAGAGGGGCAATCAGCCCCAGCATTTT.

This clone occurred a few times. The rearrangement joins TRBV19 to TRBJ1-2; TRBD1 matches 9 bases. J was trimmed by 2 bases and V by 5 bases; bases with no gene match: 6. The CDR3 runs 15 residues. Per the germline V gene, CDR1 is LNHDA and CDR2 is SQIVND (reference sequence). The CDR3, as DNA: TGTGCCAGTAGTCCAGGGACAGGGTACAACTATGGCTACACCTTC. Translating it yields CASSPGTGYNYGYTF.

This clone was recorded many times. This chain uses TRBV7-2 with TRBJ2-7, with D perhaps given as TRBD1 or TRBD2 (5 bases each). Per the germline V gene, CDR1 is SGHTA and CDR2 is FQGNSA. V lost 1 base to trimming and J lost 3 bases, with 13 bases between them. There are 15 residues in the CDR3. The CDR3 region is CASSLGDGGLYEQYF. CDR3 DNA sequence: TGTGCCAGCAGCTTAGGGGACGGTGGCCTCTACGAGCAGTACTTC.

This clone counts as medium-sized (0.01 to 0.1%). The V call is TRBV12-3 or TRBV12-4, the J call TRBJ1-2; D gene unclear. The CDR3 covers 13 residues. The V end lost 6 bases, the J end lost 4 bases, and 12 bases lay between the germline ends. This CDR3 reads CASSPVGTYGYTF. DNA of the CDR3: TGTGCCAGCAGCCCCGTCGGAACCTATGGCTACACCTTC.

This clone was seen many times. The J gene is TRBJ2-3, the V gene TRBV7-8, with a tentative D call TRBD2 (6 bases). Trimming took off 4 bases at V and 6 bases at J, with 17 bases between the two ends. The CDR3 consists of 15 residues. Germline V gene lookup returns CDR1 SGHVS and CDR2 FQNEAQ. The CDR3 spells CASSSGVWVGDTQYF. The CDR3 DNA is TGTGCCAGCAGCTCGGGAGTTTGGGTAGGGGATACGCAGTATTTT.

The V gene is TRBV20-1, the J gene TRBJ2-3, with 15 bases aligning to TRBD2. This CDR3 is 18 amino acids long. CDR1 and CDR2 from the germline V gene are DFQATT and SNEGSKA (reference sequence). V gave up 1 base and J gave up 3 bases; unmatched junction bases: 8. The CDR3, as DNA: TGCAGTGCTAGAGGATGGACTAGCGGGAGGGCACAAACAGATACGCAGTATTTT. Residues: CSARGWTSGRAQTDTQYF.

The rearrangement links TRBV6-1 to TRBJ2-1, with 14 bases matching TRBD2. With 5 bases clipped from V and 9 bases from J, the junction kept 6 bases outside the gene matches. This CDR3 has 15 residues. CDR1 is MNHNS and CDR2 is SASEGT in the germline V gene. CDR3 in amino acids: CASSKTSGRAGEQFF. Written as DNA, the CDR3 is TGTGCCAGCAGTAAGACTAGCGGGAGGGCGGGTGAGCAGTTCTTC.

J is TRBJ2-6 and V is TRBV6-1; tentatively, D is TRBD2 (5 bases). V was cut by 5 bases and J by 4 bases, with 27 bases left in between. This CDR3 has 20 amino acids. Germline V gene data show CDR1 as MNHNS and CDR2 as SASEGT. The CDR3 region has the DNA TGTGCCAGCAGTCAATATGCAGGCCCAATCGGGATAGGAGGGGCCAACGTCCTGACTTTC. Translation: CASSQYAGPIGIGGANVLTF.

There are many counts of this clone. The chain links TRBV6-2 or TRBV6-3 to TRBJ1-5; 12 nucleotides match TRBD1. The CDR3 covers 18 residues. CDR1 and CDR2 (germline): MNHEY, SVGEGT. The J segment lost 1 base and the V segment lost 0 bases, leaving 4 bases of the junction unmatched. This CDR3 is CASSYSGQGARSNQPQHF. The CDR3, as DNA: TGTGCCAGCAGTTACTCGGGACAGGGGGCAAGGAGCAATCAGCCCCAGCATTTT.

This clone was seen repeatedly, ten times or more. CDR3 DNA: TGCGCCAGCAGCCACTTTGGGGCGGGTGTGGATGAGCAGTACTTC. It translates to CASSHFGAGVDEQYF. The chain is built from TRBV4-1 and TRBJ2-7; D could derive from TRBD1 or TRBD2 (5 bases each). Germline V gene lookup returns CDR1 MGHRA and CDR2 YSYEKL. V was pared by 3 bases and J by 7 bases, with 19 bases between. This CDR3 has 15 residues.

There are a few counts of this clone. The chain has TRBV27 and TRBJ2-7; 7 bases are shared with TRBD1. Germline loops: CDR1 MNHEY, CDR2 SMNVEV (reference sequence). CDR3 size: 14 residues. V gave up 6 bases and J gave up 3 bases; unmatched junction bases: 8. The CDR3 region is CASSLTGSGYEQYF. DNA of the CDR3: TGTGCCAGCAGCCTGACAGGGAGTGGCTACGAGCAGTACTTC.

The table lists this clone with a few counts. The chain links TRBV11-2 to TRBJ2-2, with 8 bases that match TRBD1. Germline V CDR1 and CDR2: SGHAT, FQNNGV. The V gene end was trimmed by 5 bases and the J gene end by 0 bases; junction bases not matched to a gene: 2. This CDR3 contains 15 residues. Here the CDR3 reads CASSGQGSNTGELFF. The CDR3 DNA is TGTGCCAGCAGCGGACAGGGCTCGAACACCGGGGAGCTGTTTTTT.

This clone was recorded a few times. The chain is built from TRBV5-1 and TRBJ2-1; TRBD2 agrees at 7 bases. The CDR3 has 16 amino acids. The germline V gene has CDR1 SGHRS and CDR2 YFSETQ. The trim removed 3 bases at V and 8 bases at J, leaving 14 bases unmatched. CDR3 nucleotides: TGCGCCAGCAGCTGGCAGGGAAGCGGGGCTAACGATGAGCAGTTCTTC. It codes for CASSWQGSGANDEQFF.